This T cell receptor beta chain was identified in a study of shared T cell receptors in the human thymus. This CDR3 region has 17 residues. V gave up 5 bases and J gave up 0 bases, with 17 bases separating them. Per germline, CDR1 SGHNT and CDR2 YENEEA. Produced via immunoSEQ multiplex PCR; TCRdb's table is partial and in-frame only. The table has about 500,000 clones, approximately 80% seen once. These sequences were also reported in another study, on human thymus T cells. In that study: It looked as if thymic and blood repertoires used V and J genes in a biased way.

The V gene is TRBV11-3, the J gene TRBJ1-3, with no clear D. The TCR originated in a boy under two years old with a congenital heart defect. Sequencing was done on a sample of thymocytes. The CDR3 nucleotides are TGTGCCAGCAGCACCGCCGGCGGGTTCCGCTCTGGAAACACCATATATTTT. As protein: CASSTAGGFRSGNTIYF.